Below are 13 T cell receptor beta chains sequenced from a single sample in a study of T-cell memory formation after mild COVID-19. MiXCR, applied by TCRdb to the 5' RACE reads, yields one record per CDR3 protein. The sample has roughly 89,000 distinct CDR3 sequences; around 15% are singletons. Source material: PBMCs or a T cell subset sorted from them (not recorded which). The receptor set was obtained from a man between 18 and 35 years old who had mild COVID-19 (a few samples of this study predate the infection). Cell type and time point are not known.

The chain carries TRBV5-1 and TRBJ2-7; D is undetermined. The CDR3 runs 17 residues. Deletions cut 0 bases from V and 2 bases from J, with 18 bases between. CDR1 is SGHRS and CDR2 is YFSETQ in the germline V gene. CDR3 DNA sequence: TGCGCCAGCAGCTTGGGGGTCGGGCAGTCACTAACCTACGAGCAGTACTTC. It encodes CASSLGVGQSLTYEQYF. The variable domain in full, with the rest retrieved from reference TRBV5-1 and TRBJ2-7, is KAGVTQTPRYLIKTRGQQVTLSCSPISGHRSVSWYQQTPGQGLQFLFEYFSETQRNKGNFPGRFSGRQFSNSRSEMNVSTLELGDSALYLCASSLGVGQSLTYEQYFGPGTRLTVT.

Written as DNA, the CDR3 is TGTGCCAGCAGCCAAGGACAGTTGACAGGGGAGCAGTACGTC. Translating it yields CASSQGQLTGEQYV. J is TRBJ2-7 and V is TRBV3-1, with TRBD1 identical over 7 bases. Germline CDR1 reads LGHDT; CDR2 reads YNNKEL (reference sequence). V was pared by 1 base and J by 7 bases, with 7 bases of the junction left unmatched. CDR3 length equals 14 residues.

This clonotype came up a few times. The J gene is TRBJ2-1, the V gene TRBV11-2; D is ambiguous. CDR1 and CDR2 from the germline V gene are SGHAT and FQNNGV. Between the trimmed V and J ends, which lost 2 bases and 4 bases, there was a span of 12 bases. The CDR3 is 15 residues long. The CDR3 loop is CASSLRGGDYNEQFF. Written as DNA, the CDR3 is TGTGCCAGCAGCTTACGAGGTGGAGATTACAATGAGCAGTTCTTC.

This clonotype has at least ten counts. The CDR3 DNA follows: TGTGCCAGCAGCTTAGCTTCCCACGAGCAGTACTTC. This gives the protein CASSLASHEQYF. This sequence joins TRBV7-9 and TRBJ2-7, with D unclear. Trimming cost V 0 bases and J 5 bases, with 5 bases left between them. CDR3 length: 12 amino acids. Per germline, CDR1 SEHNR and CDR2 FQNEAQ (reference sequence).

This clonotype was counted only a few times. The chain is built from TRBV7-9 and TRBJ1-2; no definite D call. Germline CDR1 SEHNR, CDR2 FQNEAQ (reference sequence). The germline V and J ends were trimmed by 11 bases and 8 bases, with 9 bases remaining between them. CDR3 length: 9 amino acids. The CDR3 loop reads CARAPGYTF. The CDR3, as DNA: TGTGCCCGGGCCCCAGGCTACACCTTC. Based on the CDR3 plus reference TRBV7-9 and TRBJ1-2, the full variable domain is DTGVSQNPRHKITKRGQNVTFRCDPISEHNRLYWYRQTLGQGPEFLTYFQNEAQLEKSRLLSDRFSAERPKGSFSTLEIQRTEQGDSAMYLCARAPGYTFGSGTRLTVV.

The genes are TRBV15 and TRBJ1-4; D not resolved. Per the germline V gene, CDR1 is LNHNV and CDR2 is YYDKDF (reference sequence). V gave up 3 bases and J gave up 0 bases, with 14 bases separating them. The CDR3 totals 17 residues. CDR3 DNA sequence: TGTGCCACCAGCAGTGAGGATGTAGTTGCAACTAATGAAAAACTGTTTTTT. This codes for CATSSEDVVATNEKLFF. The full variable domain, rest sourced from reference TRBV15 and TRBJ1-4, is DAMVIQNPRYQVTQFGKPVTLSCSQTLNHNVMYWYQQKSSQAPKLLFHYYDKDFNNEADTPDNFQSRRPNTSFCFLDIRSPGLGDTAMYLCATSSEDVVATNEKLFFGSGTQLSVL.

Only a few counts were recorded for this clonotype. This chain links TRBV5-1 with TRBJ1-1; 7 nucleotides line up with TRBD1. Germline V gene data show CDR1 as SGHRS and CDR2 as YFSETQ. Trimming took 4 bases from V and 4 from J; bases not matched to a gene: 10. This CDR3 has 15 amino acids. The CDR3 here is CASSKWDSFSTEAFF. The CDR3 bases are TGCGCCAGCAGCAAATGGGACAGTTTCTCCACTGAAGCTTTCTTT.

This sequence joins TRBV12-3 or TRBV12-4 and TRBJ1-6, with D possibly being TRBD1 (5 bases). The CDR3 sequence is 14 residues long. The ends were cut back, 3 bases at V and 9 bases at J, with 12 bases in the middle. CDR3 nucleotide sequence: TGTGCCAGCAGTTTGGGGGGGGAGGGTTCACCCCTCCACTTT. Translation gives CASSLGGEGSPLHF.

The chain employs TRBV4-1 and TRBJ1-2; no clear D. Trimming took 0 bases from V and 4 from J, leaving 6 bases between them. CDR3 length: 13 amino acids. Germline CDR1 and CDR2: MGHRA and YSYEKL. CDR3 protein: CASSQDRTYGYTF. In DNA, the CDR3 is TGCGCCAGCAGCCAAGATAGGACCTATGGCTACACCTTC.

This rearrangement joins TRBV7-2 to TRBJ2-7; D is unclear. Trimming shortened V by 1 base and J by 10 bases, and 11 bases separated the two germline ends. The CDR3 totals 12 residues. Per germline, CDR1 SGHTA and CDR2 FQGNSA. The CDR3 DNA follows: TGTGCCAGCAGCTTAGAGGACGGAGTCCAGTACGTC. Protein: CASSLEDGVQYV.

This clonotype came up many times. This chain links TRBV19 with TRBJ2-7; possibly TRBD1 for D (5 bases). Per the germline V gene, CDR1 is LNHDA and CDR2 is SQIVND (reference sequence). Trimming stripped 8 bases from V and 1 base from J, with 12 bases between. The CDR3 is made up of 13 amino acids. The CDR3 is CASGLTGSYEQYF. The CDR3 DNA reads as TGTGCCAGTGGCCTCACAGGTTCCTACGAGCAGTACTTC. Variable domain in full (rest from reference TRBV19 and TRBJ2-7): DGGITQSPKYLFRKEGQNVTLSCEQNLNHDAMYWYRQDPGQGLRLIYYSQIVNDFQKGDIAEGYSVSREKKESFPLTVTSAQKNPTAFYLCASGLTGSYEQYFGPGTRLTVT.

This clonotype was observed a handful of times. The gene calls are TRBV5-1 and TRBJ2-7, with D tentatively TRBD2 (6 bases). V dropped 1 base and J dropped 2 bases, with 10 bases sitting between them. The CDR3 consists of 14 residues. The germline V gene has CDR1 SGHRS and CDR2 YFSETQ. CDR3 in amino acids: CASSLRGGTYEQYV. DNA of the CDR3: TGCGCCAGCAGCTTGCGAGGCGGGACCTACGAGCAGTACGTC.

The chain has TRBV10-3 and TRBJ2-3, with TRBD2 identical over 9 bases. After removal of 0 bases from V and 9 bases from J, the junction contained 10 bases not matched to a gene. Per the germline V gene, CDR1 is ENHRY and CDR2 is SYGVKD. The CDR3 is 16 residues long. CDR3: CAISESTGLAVATQYF. The CDR3 bases are TGTGCCATCAGTGAGTCAACGGGACTAGCAGTGGCCACGCAGTATTTT.